This TCR beta chain is from a study of CD8 T cells in Susac syndrome. When the RNA was reverse transcribed, random hexamers were used with an input of roughly 0.5 to 1 ug. Amplification of the TCR beta CDR3 was carried out by immunoSEQ multiplex PCR, which spanned a total of 54 Vbeta and 13 Jbeta segments. One entry per CDR3 protein results from TCRdb running MiXCR on the immunoSEQ multiplex PCR reads. This table has a few hundred thousand distinct CDR3 sequences, roughly 93% appearing once. The CDR3 totals 14 residues. Trimming pared 4 bases from V and 2 bases from J, leaving 9 bases between. Germline V gives CDR1 MDHEN, CDR2 SYDVKM. TEMRA cells underwent FACS enrichment and CD8+ and CD4+ T cells underwent negative isolation.

Material: CD4+ T cells from PBMCs. The V and J genes are TRBV28 and TRBJ1-5; possibly TRBD1 for D (5 bases). The receptor's source is a human donor with multiple sclerosis. The CDR3 nucleotides read TGTGCCAGCAGTTCCCGGGGGGGCAATCAGCCCCAGCATTTT. Its translation: CASSSRGGNQPQHF.